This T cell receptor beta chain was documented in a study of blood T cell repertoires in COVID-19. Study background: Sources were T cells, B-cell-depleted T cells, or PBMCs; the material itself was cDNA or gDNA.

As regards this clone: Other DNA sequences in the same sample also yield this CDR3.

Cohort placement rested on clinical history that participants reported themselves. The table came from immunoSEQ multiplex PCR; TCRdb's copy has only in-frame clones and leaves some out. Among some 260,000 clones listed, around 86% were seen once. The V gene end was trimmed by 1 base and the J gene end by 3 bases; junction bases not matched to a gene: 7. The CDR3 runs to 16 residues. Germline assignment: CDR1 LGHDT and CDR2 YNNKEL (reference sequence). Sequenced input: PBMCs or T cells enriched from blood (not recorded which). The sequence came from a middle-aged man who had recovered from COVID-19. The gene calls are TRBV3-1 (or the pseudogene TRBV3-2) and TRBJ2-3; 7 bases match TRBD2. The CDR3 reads CASSQALAEGTDTQYF. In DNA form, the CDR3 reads TGTGCCAGCAGCCAAGCTCTAGCGGAGGGAACAGATACGCAGTATTTT.